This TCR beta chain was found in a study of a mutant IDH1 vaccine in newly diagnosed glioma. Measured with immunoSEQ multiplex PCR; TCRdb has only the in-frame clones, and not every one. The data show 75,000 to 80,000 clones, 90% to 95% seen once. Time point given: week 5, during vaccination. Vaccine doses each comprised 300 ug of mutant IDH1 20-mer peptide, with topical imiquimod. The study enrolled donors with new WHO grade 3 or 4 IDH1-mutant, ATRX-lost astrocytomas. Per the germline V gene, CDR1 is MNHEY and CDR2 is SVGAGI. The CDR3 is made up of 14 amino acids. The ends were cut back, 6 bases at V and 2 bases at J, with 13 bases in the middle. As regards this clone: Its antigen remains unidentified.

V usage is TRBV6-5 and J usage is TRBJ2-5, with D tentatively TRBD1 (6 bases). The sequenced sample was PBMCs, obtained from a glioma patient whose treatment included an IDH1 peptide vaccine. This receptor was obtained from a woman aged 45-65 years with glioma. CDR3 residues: CASSPIGGQETQYF. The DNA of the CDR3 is TGTGCCAGCAGCCCCATAGGGGGACAAGAGACCCAGTACTTC.